Described below is a single TCR beta chain sequence and its context. CDR1 is SGHNT and CDR2 is YENEEA in the germline V gene. V was clipped by 0 bases and J by 5 bases, with 10 bases between them. This CDR3 contains 14 residues. The data stem from a study of technical replicates of blood from several donors. This table comes from immunoSEQ multiplex PCR, and its TCRdb copy is limited to in-frame clones, with some not included. This table holds about 85,000 clones, 90% to 95% found once. The genes are TRBV11-3 and TRBJ2-5; D not resolved. The sequenced sample was T cells isolated from PBMCs. The receptor's source is a human donor in good health. The CDR3 sequence is CASSLDPNSETQYF. For the CDR3, the DNA is TGTGCCAGCAGCTTAGATCCCAACAGCGAGACCCAGTACTTC.